One and the same sample provided the 20 T cell receptor beta chains below, sequenced in a study of read filtering for tumor transcriptome and immune sequencing. This library used roughly 430 ng RNA and molecular barcoded adaptors spanning alpha/delta and beta/gamma chains. TCRdb re-called the reads through MiXCR, storing one row per CDR3 protein. The sample carries around 44,000 distinct CDR3 sequences, over 10% recorded once. Sample: a population of CD138-negative cells sorted from bone marrow. The receptor set was obtained from a donor aged 40 or older with multiple myeloma.

Relative to its sample, this clonotype is medium-sized. This chain joins TRBV20-1 and TRBJ2-1; D gene ambiguous. V lost 0 bases and J 15 bases, leaving 21 bases between the germline ends. Germline CDR1 and CDR2: DFQATT and SNEGSKA (reference sequence). This CDR3 contains 14 residues. As DNA, the CDR3 is TGCAGTGCTAGAGATATTGCGTCGGAGACTTCGCGGTTCTTC. This sequence encodes CSARDIASETSRFF.

This clonotype has ten or more counts. The J gene is TRBJ2-3, the V gene TRBV4-1; no clear D. Germline lookup yields CDR1 MGHRA and CDR2 YSYEKL. This CDR3 comprises 14 residues. Trimming took off 1 base at V and 2 bases at J, with 7 bases between the two ends. As DNA, the CDR3 is TGCGCCAGCAGCCAAGGAGAGTTCACAGATACGCAGTATTTT. This encodes CASSQGEFTDTQYF.

V gene TRBV9 combines with J gene TRBJ2-7; TRBD1 is a possible D gene (6 bases). V was pared by 0 bases and J by 1 base, with 8 bases between. The CDR3 length is 14 residues. Germline V gene sequence: CDR1 SGDLS, CDR2 YYNGEE. DNA for the CDR3: TGTGCCAGCAGCGTAGAAACAGGGTCCTACGAGCAGTACTTC. Protein: CASSVETGSYEQYF.

For this clonotype: The junction does not match germline at one end; this may be a read error. This chain uses TRBV6-5 with TRBJ1-1, with D tentatively TRBD1 (5 bases). This CDR3 is 11 amino acids long. Germline V CDR1 and CDR2: MNHEY, SVGAGI. The DNA for the CDR3 is TGTGCCGGCAGTTACGGGGACGAAGCCTTTTTT. This gives the protein CAGSYGDEAFF.

In its sample, this clonotype was seen many times. The chain combines TRBV12-3 or TRBV12-4 with TRBJ2-7, with a tentative D call TRBD2 (5 bases). CDR3 length equals 12 residues. V was cut by 6 bases and J by 7 bases, with 13 bases left in between. The CDR3 sequence: CASSASSGEQYF. Written as DNA, the CDR3 is TGTGCCAGCAGCGCTTCTTCGGGGGAGCAGTACTTC.

With regard to this clonotype: Given a much more abundant clone one base away, this may be a read error. V gene TRBV24-1 combines with J gene TRBJ2-1; D might be TRBD1 or TRBD2, each matching 5 bases. The length of the CDR3 is 16 residues. Germline V CDR1 and CDR2: KGHDR, SFDVKD. The CDR3 here is CGTSDPGPSSYNEQFF. DNA for the CDR3: TGTGGCACCAGTGACCCGGGGCCGAGCTCCTACAATGAGCAGTTCTTC.

In this sample, this clonotype turned up many times. This CDR3 is CAWSEGAKNTGELFF. CDR3 sequence (DNA): TGTGCCTGGAGTGAGGGAGCGAAAAACACCGGGGAGCTGTTTTTT. The V gene is TRBV30, the J gene TRBJ2-2, with a weak D call TRBD2 (5 bases). The CDR3 contains 15 residues. From germline, CDR1 is GTSNPN and CDR2 SVGIG (reference sequence). The germline V and J ends were trimmed by 1 base and 2 bases, with 11 bases remaining between them.

This clonotype was recorded at least ten times. V and J are TRBV10-3 and TRBJ2-1; 8 bases agree with TRBD2. J gave up 0 bases and V 5 bases, and 6 bases lay outside the gene matches. Germline loops: CDR1 ENHRY, CDR2 SYGVKD. The CDR3 is made up of 16 amino acids. The CDR3 here is CAISKLAASSYNEQFF. As DNA, the CDR3 is TGTGCCATCAGTAAACTAGCGGCAAGCTCCTACAATGAGCAGTTCTTC.

This clonotype was recorded many times. The chain joins TRBV10-3 to TRBJ2-7; TRBD2 agrees at 10 bases. The CDR3 contains 13 residues. Germline V gives CDR1 ENHRY, CDR2 SYGVKD. V gave up 4 bases and J gave up 7 bases; unmatched junction bases: 4. In nucleotides, the CDR3 is TGTGCCATCAGTGGGACAGCGGGGGGGGAGCAGTACTTC. Its translation is CAISGTAGGEQYF.

There are many counts of this clonotype. This sequence joins TRBV7-2 and TRBJ2-3; TRBD2 aligns across 9 bases. Germline CDR1 and CDR2: SGHTA and FQGNSA. The V segment lost 5 bases and the J segment 2 bases; nucleotides outside the gene matches: 11. The CDR3 spans 17 residues. The DNA for the CDR3 is TGTGCCAGCAGCCTCTCCGGGACTAGCAGATACACAGATACGCAGTATTTT. Its translation: CASSLSGTSRYTDTQYF.

This clonotype was counted at least ten times. The V and J genes are TRBV6-1 and TRBJ1-5, with D perhaps matching TRBD1 (5 bases). V lost 5 bases and J 7 bases, leaving 21 bases between the germline ends. CDR3 length: 16 residues. CDR1 MNHNS and CDR2 SASEGT come from the germline V gene. This CDR3 reads CASSTKGQGRRQPQHF. The CDR3 region has the DNA TGTGCCAGCAGTACTAAAGGGCAGGGACGGCGGCAGCCCCAGCATTTT.

In regard to this clonotype: This likely reflects a read error, since a far larger clone is one base away. The conserved final phenylalanine or tryptophan is absent from the CDR3, which likely points to a read error. The rearrangement joins TRBV7-9 to TRBJ1-1; D uncertain. V was cut by 3 bases and J by 1 base, with 12 bases left in between. CDR1 is SEHNR and CDR2 is FQNEAQ in the germline V gene (reference sequence). The CDR3 is made up of 15 amino acids. CDR3 sequence (DNA): TGTGCCAGCAGCTTGGAAGGGTTTGGGAACACTGAAGCTTTCTAT. Protein product: CASSLEGFGNTEAFY.

This clonotype appeared a few times. V and J are TRBV7-2 and TRBJ2-7, with a tentative D call TRBD2 (6 bases). The V end was cut by 5 bases, the J end by 4 bases, with 18 bases between. The CDR3 contains 15 residues. Per the germline V gene, CDR1 is SGHTA and CDR2 is FQGNSA. CDR3 in DNA: TGTGCCAGCAGCCAAACAGCCGGGAGCAGGTACGAGCAGTACTTC. This encodes CASSQTAGSRYEQYF. Based on the CDR3 plus reference TRBV7-2 and TRBJ2-7, the full variable domain is GAGVSQSPSNKVTEKGKDVELRCDPISGHTALYWYRQSLGQGLEFLIYFQGNSAPDKSGLPSDRFSAERTGGSVSTLTIQRTQQEDSAVYLCASSQTAGSRYEQYFGPGTRLTVT.

This clonotype was seen ten or more times. Likely a read error: the CDR3 ends without its conserved phenylalanine or tryptophan. The chain is built from TRBV7-6 and TRBJ2-5, with 8 positions matching TRBD2. The J segment lost 0 bases and the V segment lost 7 bases, leaving 16 bases of the junction unmatched. Germline lookup yields CDR1 SGHVS and CDR2 FNYEAQ. The CDR3 contains 18 residues. The CDR3 reads CASKRAGALAPNQETQYL. CDR3 in DNA: TGTGCCAGCAAGAGAGCGGGAGCCTTAGCCCCCAACCAAGAGACCCAGTACTTA.

Note on this clonotype: This may be a read error, as it is one base from a much larger clone. Given the absence of the conserved phenylalanine or tryptophan at the CDR3 end, a read error is likely. In DNA, the CDR3 is TGTGCCACCAGTGAGACCGGGAACTATGGCTACACCCTC. Translating it yields CATSETGNYGYTL. The chain couples TRBV24-1 to TRBJ1-2, with no clear D. Trimming removed 4 bases at V and 2 bases at J, with 7 bases between. Germline CDR1 is KGHDR and CDR2 is SFDVKD. The CDR3 loop spans 13 amino acids.

On this clonotype: A much larger clonotype is one base distant, so this may be a read error. The CDR3 does not close with the conserved phenylalanine or tryptophan, likely indicating a read error. The rearrangement links TRBV12-3 or TRBV12-4 to TRBJ2-7, with D possibly TRBD2 on 7 matching bases. The CDR3 is 15 residues long. V lost 6 bases and J lost 2, with 17 bases in between. The CDR3 spells CASSYREGGTYEQYS. CDR3 nucleotide sequence: TGTGCCAGCAGCTACAGGGAGGGAGGGACCTACGAGCAGTACTCC.

This clonotype was counted many times. The J gene is TRBJ2-1, the V gene TRBV6-1, with a possible D match to TRBD1 (5 bases). This CDR3 region has 13 residues. The V end lost 1 base, the J end lost 9 bases, and 10 bases lay between the germline ends. Germline CDR1 MNHNS, CDR2 SASEGT. The CDR3 loop reads CASSEDRLGEQFF. CDR3 nucleotides: TGTGCCAGCAGTGAAGACAGGCTTGGTGAGCAGTTCTTC.

Within the sample, this clonotype is medium-sized. The chain carries TRBV11-3 and TRBJ2-3, with 7 bases lining up with TRBD2. With 8 bases clipped from V and 1 base from J, the junction kept 3 bases outside the gene matches. The CDR3 runs to 13 residues. The germline gives CDR1 SGHNT, CDR2 YENEEA. The CDR3 here is CASSTSGTDTQYF. Written as DNA, the CDR3 is TGTGCCAGCTCAACTAGCGGCACAGATACGCAGTATTTT.

This clonotype was counted only a few times. Compared with germline, one end of the junction differs, possibly owing to a read error. The genes are TRBV5-4 and TRBJ2-2, with a weak D call TRBD1 (5 bases). The CDR3 has 13 amino acids. The germline gives CDR1 SGHNT, CDR2 YYREEE (reference sequence). CDR3 protein: CANSSAGYGELFF. In DNA form, the CDR3 reads TGTGCCAACAGCTCCGCAGGGTACGGGGAGCTGTTTTTT.

In its sample, this clonotype was seen many times. The rearrangement joins TRBV3-1 to TRBJ2-1; 9 nucleotides align to TRBD2. V was pared by 3 bases and J by 0 bases, with 6 bases of the junction left unmatched. Germline assignment: CDR1 LGHDT and CDR2 YNNKEL (reference sequence). The CDR3 is 17 residues long. The CDR3, as DNA: TGTGCCAGCAGCCAGCTGGGGCGGGGGGGCTCCTACAATGAGCAGTTCTTC. Its translation is CASSQLGRGGSYNEQFF.